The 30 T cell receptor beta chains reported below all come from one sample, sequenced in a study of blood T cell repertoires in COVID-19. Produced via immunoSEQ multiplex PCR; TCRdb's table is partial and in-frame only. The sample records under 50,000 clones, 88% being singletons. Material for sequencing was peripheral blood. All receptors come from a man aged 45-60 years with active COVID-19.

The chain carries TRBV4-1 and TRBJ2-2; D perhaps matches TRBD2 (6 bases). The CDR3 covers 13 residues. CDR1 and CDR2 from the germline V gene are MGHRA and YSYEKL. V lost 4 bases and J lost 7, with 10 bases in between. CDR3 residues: CASSRDFNGELFF. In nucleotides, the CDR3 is TGCGCCAGCAGCCGGGACTTCAACGGGGAGCTGTTTTTT.

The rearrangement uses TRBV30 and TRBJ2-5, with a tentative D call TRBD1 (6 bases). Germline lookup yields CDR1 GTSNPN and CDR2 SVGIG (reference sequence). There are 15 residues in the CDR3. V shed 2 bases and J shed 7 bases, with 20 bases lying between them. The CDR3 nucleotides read TGTGCCTGGAGTCCCCAGGGGCAGGAGAAGGCGACCCAGTACTTC. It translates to CAWSPQGQEKATQYF.

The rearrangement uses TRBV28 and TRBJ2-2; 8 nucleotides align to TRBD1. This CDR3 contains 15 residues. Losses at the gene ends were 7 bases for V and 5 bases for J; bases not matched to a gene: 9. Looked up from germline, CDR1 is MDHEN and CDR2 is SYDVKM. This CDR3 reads CASTLDRGNTGELFF. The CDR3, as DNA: TGTGCCAGCACCCTCGACAGGGGAAATACCGGGGAGCTGTTTTTT. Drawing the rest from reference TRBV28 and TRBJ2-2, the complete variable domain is DVKVTQSSRYLVKRTGEKVFLECVQDMDHENMFWYRQDPGLGLRLIYFSYDVKMKEKGDIPEGYSVSREKKERFSLILESASTNQTSMYLCASTLDRGNTGELFFGEGSRLTVL.

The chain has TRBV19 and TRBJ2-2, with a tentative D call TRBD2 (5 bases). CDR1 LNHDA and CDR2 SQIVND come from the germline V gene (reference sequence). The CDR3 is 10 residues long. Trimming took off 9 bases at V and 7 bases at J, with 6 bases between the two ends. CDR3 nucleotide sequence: TGTGCCAGCGGGGTCGGGGAGCTGTTTTTT. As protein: CASGVGELFF.

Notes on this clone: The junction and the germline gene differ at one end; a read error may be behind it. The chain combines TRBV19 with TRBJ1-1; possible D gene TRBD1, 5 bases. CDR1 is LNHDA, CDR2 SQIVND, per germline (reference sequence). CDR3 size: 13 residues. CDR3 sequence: CASSLDRNTEAFF. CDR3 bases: TGTGCCAGTAGTCTAGACAGGAACACTGAAGCTTTCTTT.

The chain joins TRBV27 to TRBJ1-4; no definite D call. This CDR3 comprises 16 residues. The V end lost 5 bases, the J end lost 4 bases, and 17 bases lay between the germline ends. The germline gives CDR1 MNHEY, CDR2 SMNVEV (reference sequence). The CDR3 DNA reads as TGTGCCAGCAGTCCCTCGGTGTCAGGCCATAATGAAAAACTGTTTTTT. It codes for CASSPSVSGHNEKLFF.

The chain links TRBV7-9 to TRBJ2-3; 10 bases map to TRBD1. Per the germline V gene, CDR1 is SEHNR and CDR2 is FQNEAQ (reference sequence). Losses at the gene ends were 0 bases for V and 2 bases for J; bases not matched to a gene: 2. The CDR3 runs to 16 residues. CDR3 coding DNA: TGTGCCAGCAGCTTAGCGGGGACAGGGGCCACAGATACGCAGTATTTT. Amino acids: CASSLAGTGATDTQYF.

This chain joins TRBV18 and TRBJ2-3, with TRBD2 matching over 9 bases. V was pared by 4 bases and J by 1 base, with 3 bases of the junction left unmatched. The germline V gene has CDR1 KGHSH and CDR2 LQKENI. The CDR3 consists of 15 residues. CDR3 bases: TGTGCCAGCTCACGCGCGGGGGGGCGCACAGATACGCAGTATTTT. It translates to CASSRAGGRTDTQYF.

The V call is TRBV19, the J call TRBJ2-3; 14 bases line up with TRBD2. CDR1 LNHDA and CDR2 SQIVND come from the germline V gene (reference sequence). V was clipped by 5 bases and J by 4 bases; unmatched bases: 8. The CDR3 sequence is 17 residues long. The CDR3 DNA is TGTGCCAGTAGTCCAAGGACTAGCGGGGGGCGCCCAGATACGCAGTATTTT. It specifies CASSPRTSGGRPDTQYF. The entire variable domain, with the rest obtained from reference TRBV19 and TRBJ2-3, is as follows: DGGITQSPKYLFRKEGQNVTLSCEQNLNHDAMYWYRQDPGQGLRLIYYSQIVNDFQKGDIAEGYSVSREKKESFPLTVTSAQKNPTAFYLCASSPRTSGGRPDTQYFGPGTRLTVL.

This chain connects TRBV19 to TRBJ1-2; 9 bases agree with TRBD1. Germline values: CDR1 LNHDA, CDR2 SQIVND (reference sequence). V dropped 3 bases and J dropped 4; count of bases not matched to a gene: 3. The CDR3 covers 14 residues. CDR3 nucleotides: TGTGCCAGTAGTATTGACAGGGGGGCCTATGGCTACACCTTC. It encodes CASSIDRGAYGYTF.

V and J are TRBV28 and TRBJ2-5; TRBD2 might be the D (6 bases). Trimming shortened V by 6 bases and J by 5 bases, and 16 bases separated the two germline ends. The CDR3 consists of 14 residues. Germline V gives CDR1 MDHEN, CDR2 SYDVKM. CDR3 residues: CASRPAGRRETQYF. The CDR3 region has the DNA TGTGCCAGCAGACCAGCGGGCCGCCGGGAGACCCAGTACTTC.

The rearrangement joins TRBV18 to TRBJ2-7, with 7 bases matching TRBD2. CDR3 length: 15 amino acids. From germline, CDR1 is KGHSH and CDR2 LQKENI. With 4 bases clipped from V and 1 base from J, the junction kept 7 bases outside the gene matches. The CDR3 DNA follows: TGTGCCAGCTCACGGAGAACTAGCGAGTCCTACGAGCAGTACTTC. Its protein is CASSRRTSESYEQYF.

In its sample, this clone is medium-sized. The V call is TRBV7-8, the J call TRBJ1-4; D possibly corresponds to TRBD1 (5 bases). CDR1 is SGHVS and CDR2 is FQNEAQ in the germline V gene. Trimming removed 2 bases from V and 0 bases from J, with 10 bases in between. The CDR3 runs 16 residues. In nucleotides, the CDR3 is TGTGCCAGCAGCTTAATCGGGGGGGCAACTAATGAAAAACTGTTTTTT. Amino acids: CASSLIGGATNEKLFF.

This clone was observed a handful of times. This CDR3 is CSVEGSGGNEKLFF. Written as DNA, the CDR3 is TGCAGCGTTGAGGGGTCAGGGGGGAATGAAAAACTGTTTTTT. The J gene is TRBJ1-4, the V gene TRBV29-1; 7 bases map to TRBD1. Per germline, CDR1 SQVTM and CDR2 ANQGSEA. CDR3 length equals 14 residues. V dropped 3 bases and J dropped 5; count of bases not matched to a gene: 6.

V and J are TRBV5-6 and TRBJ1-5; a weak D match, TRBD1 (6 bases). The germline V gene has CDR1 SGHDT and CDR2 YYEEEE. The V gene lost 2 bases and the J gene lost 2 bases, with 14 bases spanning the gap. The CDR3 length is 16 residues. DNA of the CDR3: TGTGCCAGCAGCTTTGGCGTTCCAGGGGGCAATCAGCCCCAGCATTTT. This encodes CASSFGVPGGNQPQHF.

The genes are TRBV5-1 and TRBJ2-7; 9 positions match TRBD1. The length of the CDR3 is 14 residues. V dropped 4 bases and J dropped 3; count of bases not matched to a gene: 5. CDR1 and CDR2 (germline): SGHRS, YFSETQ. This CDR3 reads CASSVSGQGYEQYF. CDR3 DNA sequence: TGCGCCAGCAGCGTGTCGGGACAGGGCTACGAGCAGTACTTC.

As DNA, the CDR3 is TGTGCCAGCAGTTACAATAGCGGGCGGGATACGCAGTATTTT. It is translated as CASSYNSGRDTQYF. The chain combines TRBV6-2 or TRBV6-3 with TRBJ2-3; TRBD2 aligns across 7 bases. V lost 2 bases and J lost 6; bases outside the gene matches: 5. Germline loops: CDR1 MNHEY, CDR2 SVGEGT. The CDR3 is 14 amino acids.

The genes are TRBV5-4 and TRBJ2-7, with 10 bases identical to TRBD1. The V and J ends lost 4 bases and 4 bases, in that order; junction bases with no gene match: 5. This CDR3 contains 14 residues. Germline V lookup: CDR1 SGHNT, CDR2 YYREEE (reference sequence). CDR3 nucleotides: TGTGCCAGCAGCGCGACAGGGGGCGGGTACGAGCAGTACTTC. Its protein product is CASSATGGGYEQYF.

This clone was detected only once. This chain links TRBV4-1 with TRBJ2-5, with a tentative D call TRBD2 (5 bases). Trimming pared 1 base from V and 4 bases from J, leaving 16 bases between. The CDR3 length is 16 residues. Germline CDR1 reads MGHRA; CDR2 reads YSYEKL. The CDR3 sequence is CASSQAGGPTLETQYF. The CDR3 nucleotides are TGCGCCAGCAGCCAAGCGGGCGGGCCTACTTTAGAGACCCAGTACTTC.

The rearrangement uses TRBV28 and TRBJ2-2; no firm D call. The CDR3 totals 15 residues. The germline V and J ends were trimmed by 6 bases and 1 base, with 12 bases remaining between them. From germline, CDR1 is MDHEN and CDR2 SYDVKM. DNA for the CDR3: TGTGCCAGCAGCCCGGCGGCGGAGAACACCGGGGAGCTGTTTTTT. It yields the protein CASSPAAENTGELFF.

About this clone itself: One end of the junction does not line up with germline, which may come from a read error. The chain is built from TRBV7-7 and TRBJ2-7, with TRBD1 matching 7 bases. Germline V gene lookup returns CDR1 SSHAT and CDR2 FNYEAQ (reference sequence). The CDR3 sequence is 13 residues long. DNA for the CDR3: TGTGCTAGCAGCGACAGGGTAGGCGCCGAGCAGTACTTC. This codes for CASSDRVGAEQYF. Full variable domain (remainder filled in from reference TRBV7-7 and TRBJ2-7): GAGVSQSPRYKVTKRGQDVTLRCDPISSHATLYWYQQALGQGPEFLTYFNYEAQPDKSGLPSDRFSAERPEGSISTLTIQRTEQRDSAMYRCASSDRVGAEQYFGPGTRLTVT.

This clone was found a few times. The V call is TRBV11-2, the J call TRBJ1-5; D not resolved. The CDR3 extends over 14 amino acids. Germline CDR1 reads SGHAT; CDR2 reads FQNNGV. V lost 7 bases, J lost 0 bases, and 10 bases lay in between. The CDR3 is CASIGARSNQPQHF. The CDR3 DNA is TGTGCCAGCATCGGAGCTCGTAGCAATCAGCCCCAGCATTTT.

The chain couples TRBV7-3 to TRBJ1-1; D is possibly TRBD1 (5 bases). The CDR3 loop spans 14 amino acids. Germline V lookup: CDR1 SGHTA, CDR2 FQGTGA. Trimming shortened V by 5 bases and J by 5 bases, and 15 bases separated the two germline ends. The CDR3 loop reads CASSPGGGGTEAFF. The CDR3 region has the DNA TGTGCCAGCAGCCCCGGCGGGGGGGGAACTGAAGCTTTCTTT. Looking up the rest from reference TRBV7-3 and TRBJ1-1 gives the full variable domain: GAGVSQTPSNKVTEKGKYVELRCDPISGHTALYWYRQSLGQGPEFLIYFQGTGAADDSGLPNDRFFAVRPEGSVSTLKIQRTERGDSAVYLCASSPGGGGTEAFFGQGTRLTVV.

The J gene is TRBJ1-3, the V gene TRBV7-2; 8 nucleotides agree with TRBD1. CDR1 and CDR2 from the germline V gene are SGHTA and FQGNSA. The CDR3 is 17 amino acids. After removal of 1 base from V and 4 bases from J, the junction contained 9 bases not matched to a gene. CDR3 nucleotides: TGTGCCAGCAGCTTAGGCTCCGGACAGGGATCCGGAAACACCATATATTTT. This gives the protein CASSLGSGQGSGNTIYF.

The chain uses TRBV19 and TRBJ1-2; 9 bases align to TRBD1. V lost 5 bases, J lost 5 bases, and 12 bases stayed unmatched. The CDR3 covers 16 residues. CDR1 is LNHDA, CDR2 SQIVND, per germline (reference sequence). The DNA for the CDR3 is TGTGCCAGTAGTGAGCCTTGGGACAGGGAACTTTATGGCTACACCTTC. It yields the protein CASSEPWDRELYGYTF.

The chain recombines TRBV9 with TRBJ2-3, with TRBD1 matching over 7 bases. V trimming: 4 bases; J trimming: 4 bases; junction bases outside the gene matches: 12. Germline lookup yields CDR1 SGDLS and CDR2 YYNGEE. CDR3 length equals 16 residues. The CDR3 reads CASSSGQDPQSDTQYF. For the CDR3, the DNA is TGTGCCAGCAGCTCCGGACAGGACCCCCAGTCAGATACGCAGTATTTT. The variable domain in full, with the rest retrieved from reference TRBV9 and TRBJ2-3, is DSGVTQTPKHLITATGQRVTLRCSPRSGDLSVYWYQQSLDQGLQFLIQYYNGEERAKGNILERFSAQQFPDLHSELNLSSLELGDSALYFCASSSGQDPQSDTQYFGPGTRLTVL.

The CDR3 here is CASNRSGPSSGNTIYF. Written as DNA, the CDR3 is TGTGCCAGCAACAGGAGCGGGCCGAGCTCTGGAAACACCATATATTTT. This chain connects TRBV21-1 to TRBJ1-3. TRBV21-1 counts as a pseudogene. This CDR3 region has 16 residues.

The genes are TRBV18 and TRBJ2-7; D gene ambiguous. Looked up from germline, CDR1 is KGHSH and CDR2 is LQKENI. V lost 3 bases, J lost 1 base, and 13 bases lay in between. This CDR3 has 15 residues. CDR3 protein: CASSPPESSSYEQYF. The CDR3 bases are TGTGCCAGCTCACCTCCTGAGAGTTCGTCCTACGAGCAGTACTTC.

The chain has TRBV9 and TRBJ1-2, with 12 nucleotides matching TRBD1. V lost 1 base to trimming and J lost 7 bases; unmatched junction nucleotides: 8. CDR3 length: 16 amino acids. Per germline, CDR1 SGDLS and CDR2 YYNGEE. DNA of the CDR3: TGTGCCAGCAGCGTAAATCCGGGACAGGGGGCCGGTGGCTACACCTTC. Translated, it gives CASSVNPGQGAGGYTF. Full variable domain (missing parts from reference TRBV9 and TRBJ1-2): DSGVTQTPKHLITATGQRVTLRCSPRSGDLSVYWYQQSLDQGLQFLIQYYNGEERAKGNILERFSAQQFPDLHSELNLSSLELGDSALYFCASSVNPGQGAGGYTFGSGTRLTVV.

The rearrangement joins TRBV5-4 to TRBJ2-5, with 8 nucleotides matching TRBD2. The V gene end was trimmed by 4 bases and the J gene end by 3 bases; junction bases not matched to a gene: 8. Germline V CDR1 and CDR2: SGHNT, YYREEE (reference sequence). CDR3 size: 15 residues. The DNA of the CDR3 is TGTGCCAGCAGCCTCGGGGGGGCGGGAGAAGAGACCCAGTACTTC. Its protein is CASSLGGAGEETQYF.